The next 3 T cell receptor beta chains were all read from a single sample in a study of beta chain features in type 1 diabetes (dated by TCRdb to 2017 to 2018). Library method: the immunoSEQ multiplex PCR assay. The entire isolated RNA was reverse transcribed using the High Capacity cDNA Reverse Transcription Kit, and thus expressed TCRB transcripts were sequenced. Drawn from immuneACCESS, this table holds only the in-frame rearrangements with V and J called that TCRdb kept. Clones are partly lost; checked studies trace under half to an unresolved V gene and leave the rest unexplained. Across this sample there are about 160,000 clones, with about 7.8% seen only once. The ten largest make up about 0.9% of the sample. The study at large found these results: A moderate but significant shortening of TCRB CDR3 length was observed in type 1 diabetes patients in all four CD4+ subsets.

Antigen specificity for these receptors is unknown. Material for sequencing was central memory CD4+ T cells from blood. These receptors all stem from a woman aged 40 to 49 with type 1 diabetes.

This clone was picked up many times. This chain links TRBV5-1 with TRBJ1-1; 10 bases fit TRBD1. This CDR3 has 14 amino acids. Germline loops: CDR1 SGHRS, CDR2 YFSETQ. Trimming cost V 3 bases and J 11 bases; bases outside gene matches: 10. The CDR3 sequence: CASSSGGTGAKAFF. For the CDR3, the DNA is TGCGCCAGCAGCTCTGGGGGGACAGGGGCGAAGGCTTTCTTT.

The chain recombines TRBV7-9 with TRBJ2-3; maybe TRBD2 (6 bases). The CDR3 runs to 15 residues. Germline lookup yields CDR1 SEHNR and CDR2 FQNEAQ (reference sequence). V shed 6 bases and J shed 2 bases, with 15 bases lying between them. DNA for the CDR3: TGTGCCAGCAGTCCCGGGGGAGTGAACACAGATACGCAGTATTTT. Its protein product is CASSPGGVNTDTQYF.

This clone has only a few counts. The chain employs TRBV6-5 and TRBJ1-1; tentative D call: TRBD1 (6 bases). V lost 6 bases to trimming and J lost 7 bases, with 12 bases between them. The germline V gene encodes CDR1 MNHEY and CDR2 SVGAGI. The CDR3 covers 12 residues. The CDR3 DNA is TGTGCCAGCAGAAAAGGACAGTTTGAAGCTTTCTTT. Protein: CASRKGQFEAFF.